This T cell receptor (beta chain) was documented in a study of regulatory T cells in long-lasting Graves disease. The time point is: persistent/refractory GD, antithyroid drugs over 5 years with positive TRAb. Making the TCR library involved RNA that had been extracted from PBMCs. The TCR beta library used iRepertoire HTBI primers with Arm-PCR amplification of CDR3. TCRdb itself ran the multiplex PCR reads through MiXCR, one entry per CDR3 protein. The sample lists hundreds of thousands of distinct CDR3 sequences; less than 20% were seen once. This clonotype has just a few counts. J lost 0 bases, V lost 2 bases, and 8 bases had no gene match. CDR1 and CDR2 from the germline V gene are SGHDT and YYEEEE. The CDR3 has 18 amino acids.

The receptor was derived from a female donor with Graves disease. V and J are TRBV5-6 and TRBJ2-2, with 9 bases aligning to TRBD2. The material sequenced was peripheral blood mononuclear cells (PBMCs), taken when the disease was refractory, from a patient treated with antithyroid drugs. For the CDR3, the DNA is TGTGCCAGCAGCTTCGTAACAGCGGGGGGTTCGAACACCGGGGAGCTGTTTTTT. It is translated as CASSFVTAGGSNTGELFF. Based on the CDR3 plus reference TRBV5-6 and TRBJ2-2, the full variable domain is DAGVTQSPTHLIKTRGQQVTLRCSPKSGHDTVSWYQQALGQGPQFIFQYYEEEERQRGNFPDRFSGHQFPNYSSELNVNALLLGDSALYLCASSFVTAGGSNTGELFFGEGSRLTVL.